The following is a T cell receptor beta chain sequence with its context. Its antigen is undetermined. The data stem from a study of T cell responses to AZD1222 COVID-19 vaccine. Sequenced by immunoSEQ multiplex PCR; TCRdb stores in-frame clones only, minus some. Here the sample spans over 85,000 clones, almost 90% being singletons. Study findings and constraints: Spike-specific TCR breadth rose after two AZD1222 doses, and depth rose as well. The donor cohort was predominantly white British with a female majority, and clonal diversity may have been underestimated. At baseline, seropositivity was found in only six or seven AZD1222 recipients.

The study pooled second doses at about 4 or about 12 weeks. With 4 bases clipped from V and 0 bases from J, the junction kept 6 bases outside the gene matches. The germline V gene has CDR1 SGHDN and CDR2 FVKESK. The CDR3 loop spans 16 amino acids. The material sequenced was peripheral blood, taken 28 days after the second AZD1222 dose. The TCR originated in an adult who received the AZD1222 COVID-19 vaccine. The rearrangement uses TRBV14 and TRBJ2-1; 7 nucleotides agree with TRBD2. The CDR3 DNA reads as TGTGCCAGCAGCCGAAGACTAGCAGACTCCTACAATGAGCAGTTCTTC. This sequence encodes CASSRRLADSYNEQFF.